This T cell receptor (beta chain) was observed in a study of blood T cells in healthy people across ages. Isolation yielded PBMCs, at least 6.5 million per sample, in every case. The CDR3 has 16 residues. The V and J ends lost 2 bases and 0 bases respectively, with 12 bases between them. CDR1 and CDR2 (germline): SGHRS, YFSETQ. General study results and limits: TCR beta diversity per million T cells fell roughly linearly with age.

Concerning this clonotype: Its antigen is undetermined.

Combining a sample-barcoded 5' primer with a J-beta primer mix, a second PCR ran for 7 to 11 cycles. Every sample produced at least 3 million CDR3-containing paired-end reads. One entry per CDR3 protein, called by TCRdb with MiXCR from the 5' RACE reads. The sample has about 1.4 million distinct CDR3 sequences, around 59% seen once. The sequence was obtained from a man between 18 and 35 years old in good health. This sequence joins TRBV5-1 and TRBJ1-3; D is perhaps TRBD1 (6 bases). Sample: blood. The CDR3: CASSFLTGISGNTIYF. As DNA, the CDR3 is TGCGCCAGCAGCTTTCTTACAGGGATCTCTGGAAACACCATATATTTT. Full variable domain (outside the CDR3, taken from reference TRBV5-1 and TRBJ1-3): KAGVTQTPRYLIKTRGQQVTLSCSPISGHRSVSWYQQTPGQGLQFLFEYFSETQRNKGNFPGRFSGRQFSNSRSEMNVSTLELGDSALYLCASSFLTGISGNTIYFGEGSWLTVV.